A selection of T cell receptor beta chains follows, all from one sample in a study of T-cell reconstitution after alpha-beta-depleted transplantation in children. TCRdb recomputed calls from the PCR reads with MiXCR, one row per CDR3 protein. The table shows more than 500,000 distinct CDR3 sequences, with approximately 10% occurring only once. The sample here was PBMCs, mostly from graft donor cells, taken 180 days after TCRalphabeta/CD19-depleted stem cell transplant. Every receptor here comes from a female patient aged 2-10 years who had a stem cell transplant for aplastic anemia, so the T cells may come from the graft donor. Both conserved end residues are part of each CDR3. Fields, in order: CDR3 length, V gene, J gene, CDR3 protein.

>14|TRBV5-1|TRBJ2-4
CASRRGGAENIQYF
>19|TRBV29-1|TRBJ2-3
CSVGGVGTSGRAIADTQYF
>17|TRBV14|TRBJ2-1
CASSQIIGTGGSNEQFF
>15|TRBV28|TRBJ1-4
CASSIPGVPREKLFF
>14|TRBV20-1|TRBJ2-2
CSARDQITDGELFF
>15|TRBV28|TRBJ2-7
CASTAKASGRAEQYF
>12|TRBV12-3/TRBV12-4|TRBJ2-7
CASSLLSYEQYF
>14|TRBV6-1|TRBJ2-1
CASNGDSSGDEQFF
>16|TRBV12-3/TRBV12-4|TRBJ2-1
CASSPQTGPLYGEQFF
>15|TRBV15|TRBJ1-4
CATSRAERVNEKLFF
>16|TRBV28|TRBJ2-6
CAISSGRFAGANVLTF
>16|TRBV9|TRBJ1-1
CASSVDLQGMGTEAFF
>15|TRBV4-2|TRBJ2-2
CASSPPFLRTGELFF
>13|TRBV20-1|TRBJ1-2
CSASPGLGYGYTF
>18|TRBV7-2|TRBJ2-3
CASSLASGQGWGTDTQYF
>15|TRBV3-1|TRBJ1-1
CASSQLPGTDREAFF
>15|TRBV7-6|TRBJ2-7
CASTGLAGDWYEQYF
>13|TRBV29-1|TRBJ1-2
CTVPADRVYGYTF
>15|TRBV24-1|TRBJ2-1
CATSDPNRGYNEQFF
>14|TRBV10-3|TRBJ2-7
CAISDPGAGYEQYF
>16|TRBV5-1|TRBJ2-1
CASRPDSGTVYNEQFF
>18|TRBV9|TRBJ2-2
CASSVQPRRGANTGELFF